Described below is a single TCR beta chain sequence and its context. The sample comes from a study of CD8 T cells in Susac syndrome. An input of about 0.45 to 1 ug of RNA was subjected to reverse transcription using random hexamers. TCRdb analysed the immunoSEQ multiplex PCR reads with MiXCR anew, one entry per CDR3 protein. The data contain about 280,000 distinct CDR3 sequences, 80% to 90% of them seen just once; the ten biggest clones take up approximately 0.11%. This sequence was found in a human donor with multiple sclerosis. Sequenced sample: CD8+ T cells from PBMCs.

CDR3 region: CASSFGTLSTDTQYF. In nucleotides, the CDR3 is TGTGCCAGCAGTTTTGGGACTTTATCCACAGATACGCAGTATTTT. This chain joins TRBV12-3 or TRBV12-4 and TRBJ2-3; tentative D call: TRBD2 (6 bases). The CDR3 length is 15 residues. Trimming took 3 bases from V and 2 from J, leaving 12 bases between them.